This paragraph covers one TCR beta chain sequence. The target antigen is unknown. The sample comes from a study of cytomegalovirus exposure and HLA in healthy donors. In the study overall: Roughly 180 million T cells yielded over 90 million unique TCR beta sequences in earlier analysis.

Study-level results: A later analysis showed that HLA-associated TCR beta chains had undergone more clonal expansion than equally common others. Associated with cytomegalovirus, according to the listing, were 150 to 200 TCR beta chains.

PCR amplification relied on 60 Vbeta primers (plus 13 Jbeta primers). Authors' data handling: Later work found 65 million to 90 million unique TCR beta chains, with some 11 million shared. Sequencing used immunoSEQ multiplex PCR; TCRdb keeps in-frame clones, though not all of them. The V and J calls and clone size come from that table; D and trimming were worked out from the DNA. The table includes roughly 180,000 clones, 80% detected once. With 7 bases removed from V and 1 base from J, the gap between germline ends came to 8 bases. The CDR3 is 12 residues long. Germline V gene data show CDR1 as SNHLY and CDR2 as FYNNEI.

The sequence was collected from a girl between 10 and 17 years old in good health and CMV-seropositive. The material sequenced was PBMCs. V gene TRBV2 combines with J gene TRBJ2-7; D uncertain. In DNA form, the CDR3 reads TGTGCCAGCACCGCAGATTCCTACGAGCAGTACTTC. Its protein is CASTADSYEQYF.